This paragraph covers one T cell receptor beta chain sequence. The CDR3 covers 18 residues. V dropped 6 bases and J dropped 6; count of bases not matched to a gene: 17. Germline loops: CDR1 MDHEN, CDR2 SYDVKM. Assay runs were performed at deep level. Method: immunoSEQ multiplex PCR; TCRdb's copy keeps in-frame clones and lacks some. The data contain about 1.9 million clones, roughly 93% of them singletons. This sample is drawn from a study of shared clonotypes between healthy human individuals. Study-wide context: Serving as donors were a couple of women and a few men, whose ages spanned 18 to 49.

Terminally differentiated effector memory CD45RA+ cells were excluded from the naive CD8 cells, which were CD45RO-negative and positively selected for CCR7. The study enrolled healthy HIV-negative adults without recent acute infections or vaccinations as donors. The TCR was taken from a man younger than 30 in good health. Some clones in this sample may be carry-over from other donors' samples. The V gene is TRBV28, the J gene TRBJ1-5, with TRBD1 matching 10 bases. The sequencing sample was made of naive CD8+ T cells from PBMCs. CDR3 coding DNA: TGTGCCAGCAGATTTATCCCGACCTGGACAGGGGGGTCTCAGCCCCAGCATTTT. Translated, it gives CASRFIPTWTGGSQPQHF.